The 28 T cell receptor beta chains in this list originate from one sample, sequenced in a study of blood T cells in healthy people across ages. The use of a sample-barcoded 5' primer and a J-beta primer mix characterized a second PCR of roughly 6 to 11 cycles. MiXCR was run by TCRdb on the 5' RACE reads, yielding one entry per CDR3 protein. The data hold hundreds of thousands of distinct CDR3 sequences, with 20% to 25% observed a single time. The sequencing input was blood. Receptors originate from a man aged 70 or older in good health.

J is TRBJ2-5 and V is TRBV20-1, with TRBD2 identical over 10 bases. The germline V gene has CDR1 DFQATT and CDR2 SNEGSKA (reference sequence). The junction had 2 bases not matched to a gene; V was cut back by 3 bases and J by 4 bases. This CDR3 has 13 residues. The CDR3 protein is CSASSGRRETQYF. CDR3 nucleotides: TGCAGTGCTAGTAGCGGGAGGAGAGAGACCCAGTACTTC.

The chain uses TRBV29-1 and TRBJ1-2, with D hard to call. Trimming cost V 2 bases and J 5 bases, with 12 bases left between them. The CDR3 covers 13 residues. The germline V gene encodes CDR1 SQVTM and CDR2 ANQGSEA. For the CDR3, the DNA is TGCAGCGTTGAATATTTGGGTGTGTATGGCTACACCTTC. Translation gives CSVEYLGVYGYTF.

The chain recombines TRBV3-1 with TRBJ2-1; TRBD2 matches 8 bases. V shed 5 bases and J 0 bases; nucleotides not matched to a gene: 3. The CDR3 is 15 amino acids. From germline, CDR1 is LGHDT and CDR2 YNNKEL (reference sequence). CDR3 in DNA: TGTGCCAGCAGCTCTAGCGGGTACTCCTACAATGAGCAGTTCTTC. The encoded protein is CASSSSGYSYNEQFF.

This chain links TRBV20-1 with TRBJ2-7; 9 nucleotides match TRBD2. The germline V gene has CDR1 DFQATT and CDR2 SNEGSKA (reference sequence). The CDR3 has 15 residues. The trim removed 0 bases at V and 7 bases at J, leaving 10 bases unmatched. The CDR3 is CSARDGSGSSREQYF. CDR3 nucleotides: TGCAGTGCTAGAGATGGTAGCGGGAGCTCTCGAGAGCAGTACTTC.

The chain carries TRBV20-1 and TRBJ2-1; 15 bases map to TRBD2. The CDR3 sequence is 16 residues long. V shed 8 bases and J 6 bases; nucleotides not matched to a gene: 11. Germline values: CDR1 DFQATT, CDR2 SNEGSKA (reference sequence). In DNA form, the CDR3 reads TGCAGTACAGGACTAGCGGGAGGGCCTGTCGGCAATGAGCAGTTCTTC. Translation gives CSTGLAGGPVGNEQFF.

This chain uses TRBV27 with TRBJ2-1; TRBD2 matches at 9 bases. Germline V gene sequence: CDR1 MNHEY, CDR2 SMNVEV (reference sequence). Trimming at V came to 2 bases and at J to 0 bases, leaving 8 bases not matched to a gene. This CDR3 is built from 18 residues. DNA for the CDR3: TGTGCCAGCAGTTTACAAAGCGGGAGGACGAGCTCCTACAATGAGCAGTTCTTC. Amino acids: CASSLQSGRTSSYNEQFF.

The chain combines TRBV20-1 with TRBJ1-1, with D possibly TRBD1 on 6 matching bases. This CDR3 has 12 amino acids. The ends were cut back, 6 bases at V and 3 bases at J, with 11 bases in the middle. Germline CDR1 DFQATT, CDR2 SNEGSKA (reference sequence). The CDR3 is CSARQVHTEAFF. The CDR3 nucleotides are TGCAGTGCGAGACAGGTTCACACTGAAGCTTTCTTT.

The chain carries TRBV2 and TRBJ2-5; 7 bases fit TRBD1. The DNA end is a closer match to TRBJ2-1, so the J assignment may be wrong. The CDR3 has 13 amino acids. Germline CDR1 reads SNHLY; CDR2 reads FYNNEI. CDR3 nucleotides: TGTGCCAGCAGTGCAGGGGGTTTCAATGAGCAGTTCTTC. This encodes CASSAGGFNEQFF.

The J gene is TRBJ2-6, the V gene TRBV20-1; 7 nucleotides match TRBD1. Trimming at V came to 3 bases and at J to 1 base, leaving 3 bases not matched to a gene. Germline V gives CDR1 DFQATT, CDR2 SNEGSKA (reference sequence). This CDR3 is 15 amino acids long. The CDR3 loop reads CSARTGSSGANVLTF. The CDR3 DNA sequence: TGCAGTGCTAGGACAGGGAGTTCTGGGGCCAACGTCCTGACTTTC.

Details on this clonotype: A much more abundant neighbour one base away suggests this may be a read error. This chain connects TRBV7-3 to TRBJ2-5; possible D gene TRBD1, 6 bases. The J call may be in error: the DNA end matches TRBJ2-1 better. The length of the CDR3 is 15 residues. Per germline, CDR1 SGHTA and CDR2 FQGTGA. CDR3 sequence (DNA): TGTGCCAGCAGCTGGGTACAGGGATTTGGCAATGAGCAGTTCTTC. Its protein product is CASSWVQGFGNEQFF.

This chain connects TRBV3-1 to TRBJ2-5; tentatively, D is TRBD1 or TRBD2 (5 bases each). V lost 1 base to trimming and J lost 2 bases, with 8 bases between them. CDR3 length equals 14 residues. Germline lookup yields CDR1 LGHDT and CDR2 YNNKEL (reference sequence). This CDR3 is CASSQGGAQETQYF. Written as DNA, the CDR3 is TGTGCCAGCAGCCAAGGAGGGGCTCAAGAGACCCAGTACTTC.

Only a few counts were recorded for this clonotype. The chain couples TRBV5-1 to TRBJ1-1; D call uncertain. V was clipped by 4 bases and J by 1 base, with 14 bases between them. The CDR3 totals 15 residues. Germline-derived CDR1 and CDR2 are SGHRS and YFSETQ. The CDR3: CASSPNDIGNTEAFF. The CDR3, as DNA: TGCGCCAGCAGCCCGAACGACATTGGGAACACTGAAGCTTTCTTT.

The chain carries TRBV10-3 and TRBJ2-1, with 10 bases fitting TRBD2. In germline, CDR1 is ENHRY, CDR2 SYGVKD. The CDR3 has 16 residues. The junction had 8 bases not matched to a gene; V was cut back by 5 bases and J by 4 bases. The CDR3 bases are TGTGCCATCAGTCGACAACTAGCGGGGATTTACAATGAGCAGTTCTTC. It translates to CAISRQLAGIYNEQFF.

At least ten counts were recorded for this clonotype. The chain is built from TRBV13 and TRBJ2-5, with TRBD1 identical over 7 bases. V lost 4 bases and J lost 6; bases outside the gene matches: 8. The germline V gene encodes CDR1 PRHDT and CDR2 FYEKMQ (reference sequence). The CDR3 covers 14 residues. The chain's CDR3 is CASSSRDREKTQYF. The CDR3 DNA reads TGTGCCAGCAGCTCACGCGACAGGGAGAAGACCCAGTACTTC.

The chain joins TRBV10-3 to TRBJ2-5, with 8 bases fitting TRBD2. The J call could be wrong; TRBJ2-7 is a better fit for the DNA end. The length of the CDR3 is 14 residues. CDR1 and CDR2 from the germline V gene are ENHRY and SYGVKD. The CDR3 loop reads CAISERGGGREQYF. CDR3 bases: TGTGCCATCAGTGAGCGGGGGGGAGGGCGCGAGCAGTACTTC.

The chain links TRBV9 to TRBJ2-6; D is unclear. The CDR3 extends over 17 amino acids. Germline CDR1 and CDR2: SGDLS and YYNGEE. V was cut by 3 bases and J by 4 bases, with 17 bases left in between. The CDR3 sequence: CASSAVLIRSGANVLTF. Here the CDR3 DNA reads TGTGCCAGCAGCGCCGTACTGATCCGGTCGGGGGCCAACGTCCTGACTTTC.

This clonotype was counted a few times. The rearrangement links TRBV9 to TRBJ2-1; the match to TRBD2 covers 7 bases. From germline, CDR1 is SGDLS and CDR2 YYNGEE. The J segment lost 7 bases and the V segment lost 3 bases, leaving 10 bases of the junction unmatched. The CDR3 covers 15 residues. DNA of the CDR3: TGTGCCAGCAGCGAGAGACTAGCAGGTAGGAATGAGCAGTTCTTC. It encodes CASSERLAGRNEQFF.

In this sample, this clonotype turned up a few times. The chain carries TRBV20-1 and TRBJ2-7, with TRBD1 matching 7 bases. This CDR3 contains 12 residues. Germline-derived CDR1 and CDR2 are DFQATT and SNEGSKA (reference sequence). Trimming cost V 6 bases and J 3 bases; bases outside gene matches: 5. CDR3 sequence reads: CSAARDSYEQYF. The CDR3 DNA is TGCAGTGCCGCCCGGGACAGCTACGAGCAGTACTTC.

This clonotype occurred a few times. The J gene is TRBJ2-6, the V gene TRBV28, with a weak D call TRBD1 (5 bases). The V gene's germline CDR1 is MDHEN and CDR2 SYDVKM. The CDR3 has 17 amino acids. Trimming stripped 2 bases from V and 1 base from J, with 12 bases between. The CDR3 DNA is TGTGCCAGCAGTTTAGGGGCTGCCCATTCTGGGGCCAACGTCCTGACTTTC. Its protein product is CASSLGAAHSGANVLTF.

The V gene is TRBV4-3, the J gene TRBJ2-5; D is perhaps TRBD2 (6 bases). This CDR3 is built from 16 residues. Germline CDR1 reads LGHNA; CDR2 reads YSLEER. The V end was cut by 1 base, the J end by 5 bases, with 17 bases between. The CDR3 region is CASSQGVVEGVETQYF. CDR3 coding DNA: TGCGCCAGCAGCCAAGGTGTGGTGGAGGGAGTGGAGACCCAGTACTTC.

The chain links TRBV7-8 to TRBJ2-5, with D tentatively TRBD2 (5 bases). Matching the DNA end better, TRBJ2-1 makes the J call doubtful. The length of the CDR3 is 13 residues. Per germline, CDR1 SGHVS and CDR2 FQNEAQ. The CDR3 DNA reads TGTGCCAGCAGCTTAGAGACTAATTTGGGGCAGTTCTTC. Its protein is CASSLETNLGQFF.

In this sample, this clonotype turned up a few times. The chain joins TRBV5-1 to TRBJ1-1; 8 positions match TRBD1. The germline V gene has CDR1 SGHRS and CDR2 YFSETQ. J gave up 4 bases and V 1 base, and 9 bases lay outside the gene matches. This CDR3 comprises 16 residues. The CDR3 bases are TGCGCCAGCAGCTTGAGGCCAGGGGGCGTTGGCACTGAAGCTTTCTTT. As protein: CASSLRPGGVGTEAFF.

This clonotype was observed a few times. This chain joins TRBV28 and TRBJ1-5, with D perhaps matching TRBD1 (5 bases). Germline values: CDR1 MDHEN, CDR2 SYDVKM. V dropped 2 bases and J dropped 0 bases, with 14 bases sitting between them. The CDR3 is 17 amino acids. Here the CDR3 DNA reads TGTGCCAGCAGTTTAGGGTTGGACAACTATAGCAATCAGCCCCAGCATTTT. Translation gives CASSLGLDNYSNQPQHF.

For this clonotype: At one boundary the junction diverges from the germline segment, which might be a read error. The V and J genes are TRBV7-2 and TRBJ2-5; maybe TRBD2 (5 bases). The CDR3 has 12 amino acids. Germline V gives CDR1 SGHTA, CDR2 FQGNSA. The CDR3 sequence: CASSFGEETQHF. In nucleotides, the CDR3 is TGTGCCAGCAGCTTCGGGGAAGAGACCCAGCACTTC.

This clonotype was picked up a small number of times. The chain joins TRBV7-2 to TRBJ2-5; 7 bases agree with TRBD2. The better agreement between TRBJ2-1 and the DNA end casts doubt on the J call. The CDR3 spans 17 residues. Germline V CDR1 and CDR2: SGHTA, FQGNSA. CDR3 amino acids: CASSWRISREEYNEQFF. The CDR3 DNA reads as TGTGCCAGCAGCTGGAGGATTAGCCGGGAGGAGTACAATGAGCAGTTCTTC.

The sample holds a few counts of this clonotype. In DNA, the CDR3 is TGTGCCAGCAGCCATGTCTCAGGGAGCAACGAGCAGTACTTC. Translating it yields CASSHVSGSNEQYF. The chain couples TRBV14 to TRBJ2-5, with D perhaps TRBD1 or TRBD2 (5 bases each). The assigned J gene may be wrong: the sequence end matches TRBJ2-7 better. The CDR3 totals 14 residues. Germline V lookup: CDR1 SGHDN, CDR2 FVKESK.

This chain joins TRBV6-5 and TRBJ2-5; either TRBD1 or TRBD2 may supply D (5 bases each). This CDR3 is built from 13 residues. The germline V and J ends were trimmed by 2 bases and 5 bases, with 9 bases remaining between them. The germline gives CDR1 MNHEY, CDR2 SVGAGI. In DNA form, the CDR3 reads TGTGCCAGCAGTTACAGGGACGGGGAGACCCAGTACTTC. Translated, it gives CASSYRDGETQYF.

The chain carries TRBV6-6 and TRBJ2-1; perhaps TRBD1 as D (5 bases). Trimming stripped 6 bases from V and 0 bases from J, with 15 bases between. The CDR3 runs to 16 residues. Germline V CDR1 and CDR2: MNHNY, SVGAGI (reference sequence). For the CDR3, the DNA is TGTGCCAGCAGCCGTACTGGGGCGCGCTCCTACAATGAGCAGTTCTTC. It yields the protein CASSRTGARSYNEQFF.